This T cell receptor beta chain was retrieved from a study of cytomegalovirus exposure and HLA in healthy donors. Across the whole study: Approximately 81% of roughly 400 genotyped donors fell in the Caucasian-associated ancestry cluster.

Broader study findings: The classifier, whose performance was assessed in both the original and validation cohorts, reportedly diagnosed cytomegalovirus status with high specificity and sensitivity. HLA alleles showed associations with some 15,000 TCR beta sequences in a later analysis, at a 0.05 false discovery rate.

The PCR made use of 60 Vbeta and 13 Jbeta primers. As handled by the study authors: A later analysis counted around 80 million unique TCR beta chains, some 12 million shared. Generated by immunoSEQ multiplex PCR, the TCRdb table keeps only in-frame clones and is missing some. The D gene and trimming were derived from the DNA, and the V and J assignments and clone size from that table. The data show approximately 170,000 clones, 75% to 90% seen once. The germline CDR1 and CDR2 sequences are LNHDA and SQIVND (reference sequence). The ends were cut back, 7 bases at V and 7 bases at J, with 10 bases in the middle. The CDR3 covers 11 residues. Regarding this clone: What it binds is not known.

The source of this sequence is a human donor in good health. The gene calls are TRBV19 and TRBJ1-1; no reliable D call. Sequencing was carried out using PBMCs. The CDR3 DNA sequence: TGTGCCAGTACCCCAGGCTATGAAGCTTTCTTT. Protein sequence: CASTPGYEAFF.